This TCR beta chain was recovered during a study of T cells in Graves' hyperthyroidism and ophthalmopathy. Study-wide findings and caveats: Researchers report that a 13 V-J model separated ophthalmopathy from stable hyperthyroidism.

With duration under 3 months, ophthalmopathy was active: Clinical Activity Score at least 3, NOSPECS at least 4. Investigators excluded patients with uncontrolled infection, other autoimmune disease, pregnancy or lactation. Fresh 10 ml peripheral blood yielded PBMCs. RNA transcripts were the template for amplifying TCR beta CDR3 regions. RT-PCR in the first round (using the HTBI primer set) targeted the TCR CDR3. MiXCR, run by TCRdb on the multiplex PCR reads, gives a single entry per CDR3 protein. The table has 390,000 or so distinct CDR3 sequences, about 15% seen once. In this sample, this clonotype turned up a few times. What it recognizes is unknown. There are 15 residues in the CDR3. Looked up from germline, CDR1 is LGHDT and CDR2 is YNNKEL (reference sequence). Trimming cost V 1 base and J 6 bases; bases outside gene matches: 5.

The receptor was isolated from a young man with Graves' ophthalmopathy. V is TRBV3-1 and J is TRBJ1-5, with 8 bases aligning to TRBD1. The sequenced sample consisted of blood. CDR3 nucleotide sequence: TGTGCCAGCAGCCAAGCAACAGGGGGTAGTCAGCCCCAGCATTTT. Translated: CASSQATGGSQPQHF.